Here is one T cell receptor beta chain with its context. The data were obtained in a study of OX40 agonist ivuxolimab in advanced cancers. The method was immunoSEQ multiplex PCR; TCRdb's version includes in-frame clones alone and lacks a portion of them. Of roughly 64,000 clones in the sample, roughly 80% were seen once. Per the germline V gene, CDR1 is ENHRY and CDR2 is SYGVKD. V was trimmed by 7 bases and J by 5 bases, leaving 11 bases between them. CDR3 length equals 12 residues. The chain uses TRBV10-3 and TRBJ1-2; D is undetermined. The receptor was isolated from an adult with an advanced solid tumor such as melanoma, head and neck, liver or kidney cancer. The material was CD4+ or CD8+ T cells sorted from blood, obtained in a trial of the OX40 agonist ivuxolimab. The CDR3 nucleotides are TGTGCCATCACGAGGGCCGGGTATGGCTACACCTTC. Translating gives CAITRAGYGYTF.